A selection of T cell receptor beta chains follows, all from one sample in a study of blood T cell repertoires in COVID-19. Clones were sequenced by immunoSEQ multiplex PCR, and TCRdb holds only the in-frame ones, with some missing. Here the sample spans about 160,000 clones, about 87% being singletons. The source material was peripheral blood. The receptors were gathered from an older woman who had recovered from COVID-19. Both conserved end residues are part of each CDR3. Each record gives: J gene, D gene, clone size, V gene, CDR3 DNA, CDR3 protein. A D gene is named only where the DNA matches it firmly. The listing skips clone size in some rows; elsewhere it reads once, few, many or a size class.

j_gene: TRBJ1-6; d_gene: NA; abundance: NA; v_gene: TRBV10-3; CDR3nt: TGTGCCATCACTTGGAAGCAGGATTCACCCCTCCACTTT; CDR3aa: CAITWKQDSPLHF
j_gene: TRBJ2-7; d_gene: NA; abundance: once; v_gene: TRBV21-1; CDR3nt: TGTGCCAGCAGCAAAGACCTTAAGGACAGTTCTGGAGGTTACGAGCAGTACTTC; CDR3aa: CASSKDLKDSSGGYEQYF
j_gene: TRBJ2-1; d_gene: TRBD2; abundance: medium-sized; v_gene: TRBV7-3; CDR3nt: TGTGCCAGCAGCAATAGCGGGGCTTCCTACAATGAGCAGTTCTTC; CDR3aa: CASSNSGASYNEQFF
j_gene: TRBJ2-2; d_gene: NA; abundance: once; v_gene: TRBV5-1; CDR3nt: TGCGCCAGCAGCTTGACGCCTAGCGCCGGGGAGCTGTTTTTT; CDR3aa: CASSLTPSAGELFF
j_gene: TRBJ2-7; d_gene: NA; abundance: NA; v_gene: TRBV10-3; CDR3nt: TGTGCCATCCGTCGATCTACAGGCTCCTACGAGCAGTACTTC; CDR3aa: CAIRRSTGSYEQYF
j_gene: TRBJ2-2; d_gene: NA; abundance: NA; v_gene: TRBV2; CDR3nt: TGTGCCAGCACCAGGGGAATGAACACCGGGGAGCTGTTTTTT; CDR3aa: CASTRGMNTGELFF
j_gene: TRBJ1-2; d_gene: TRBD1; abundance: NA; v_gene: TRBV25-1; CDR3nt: TGTGCCAGCAGAGCGACAGGGGGCCGGTCCTTGGGCTACACCTTC; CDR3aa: CASRATGGRSLGYTF
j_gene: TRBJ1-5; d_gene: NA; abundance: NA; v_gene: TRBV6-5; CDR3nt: TGTGCCAGCAGTATTGAAGGAGGGTTTAATCAGCCCCAGCATTTT; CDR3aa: CASSIEGGFNQPQHF
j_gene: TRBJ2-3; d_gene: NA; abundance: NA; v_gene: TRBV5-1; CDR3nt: TGCGCCAGCAGCTTGGTTGCTCTAGAATTAGATACGCAGTATTTT; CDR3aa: CASSLVALELDTQYF
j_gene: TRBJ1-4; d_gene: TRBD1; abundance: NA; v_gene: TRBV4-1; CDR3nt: TGCGCCAGCAGCCTCGACAGGGCCGAAAAACTGTTTTTT; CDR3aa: CASSLDRAEKLFF
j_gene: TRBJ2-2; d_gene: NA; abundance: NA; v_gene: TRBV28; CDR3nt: TGTGCCAGCAAATTGGCCCGCGGGGAGCTGTTTTTT; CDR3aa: CASKLARGELFF
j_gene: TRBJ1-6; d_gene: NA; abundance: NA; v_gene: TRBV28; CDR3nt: TGTGCCAGCAGGCTCGGCGGGGTTAATTCACCCCTCCACTTT; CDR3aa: CASRLGGVNSPLHF
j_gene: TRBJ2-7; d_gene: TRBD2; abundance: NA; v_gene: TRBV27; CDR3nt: TGTGCCAGCAGTTTATTCGGGGGGAACTACGAGCAGTACTTC; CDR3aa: CASSLFGGNYEQYF
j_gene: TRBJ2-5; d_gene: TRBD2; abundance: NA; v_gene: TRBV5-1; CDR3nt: TGCGCCAGCAGCTTGGGGGCTAGCGGAAACCAAGAGACCCAGTACTTC; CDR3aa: CASSLGASGNQETQYF
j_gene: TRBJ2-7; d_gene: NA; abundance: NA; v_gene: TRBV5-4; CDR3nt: TGTGCCAGCAGGAGGGAGAACGCGGGGTACTACGAGCAGTACTTC; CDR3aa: CASRRENAGYYEQYF
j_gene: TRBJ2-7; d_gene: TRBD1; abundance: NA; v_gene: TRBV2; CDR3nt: TGTGCCAGCAGTGACCCCGGACAGGGGGGTTCCTACGAGCAGTACTTC; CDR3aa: CASSDPGQGGSYEQYF
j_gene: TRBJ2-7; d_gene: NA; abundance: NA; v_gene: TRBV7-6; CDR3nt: TGTGCCAGCAGCTTAGGACCTACAGGTACGGACGAGCAGTACTTC; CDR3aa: CASSLGPTGTDEQYF
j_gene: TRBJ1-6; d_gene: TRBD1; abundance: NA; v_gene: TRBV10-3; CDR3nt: TGTGCCATCAGTGAAGTTGCAGGGGGACTTTCACCCCTCCACTTT; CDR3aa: CAISEVAGGLSPLHF
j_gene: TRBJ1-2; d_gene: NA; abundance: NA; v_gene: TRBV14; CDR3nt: TGTGCCAGCAGCCAGGGACTGAACTATGGCTACACCTTC; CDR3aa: CASSQGLNYGYTF
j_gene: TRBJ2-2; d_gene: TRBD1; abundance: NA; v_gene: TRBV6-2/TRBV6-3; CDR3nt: TGTGCCAGCAGTTACCGAGTCGGACAGGGAAACACCGGGGAGCTGTTTTTT; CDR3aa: CASSYRVGQGNTGELFF
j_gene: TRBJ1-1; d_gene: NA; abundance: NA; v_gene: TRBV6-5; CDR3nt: TGTGCCAGCAGTCCCCAGGATCCGAACACTGAAGCTTTCTTT; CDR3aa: CASSPQDPNTEAFF
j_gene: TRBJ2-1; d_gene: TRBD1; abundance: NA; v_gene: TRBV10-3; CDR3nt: TGTGCCATCACCAGGGACAGGGGGCGGCACAATGAGCAGTTCTTC; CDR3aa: CAITRDRGRHNEQFF
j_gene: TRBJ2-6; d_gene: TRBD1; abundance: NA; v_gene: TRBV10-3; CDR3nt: TGTGCCATTACAGGGGGCCCAGGGGCCAACGTCCTGACTTTC; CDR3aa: CAITGGPGANVLTF
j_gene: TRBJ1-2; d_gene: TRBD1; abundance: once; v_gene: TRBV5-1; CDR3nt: TGCGCCAGCAGCACATCCGGGACAGGGGAGGGCTACACCTTC; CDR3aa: CASSTSGTGEGYTF
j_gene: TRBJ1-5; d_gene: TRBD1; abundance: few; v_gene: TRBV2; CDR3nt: TGTGCCAGCAGACTTTCAGGGGGTAGCAATCAGCCCCAGCATTTT; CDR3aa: CASRLSGGSNQPQHF
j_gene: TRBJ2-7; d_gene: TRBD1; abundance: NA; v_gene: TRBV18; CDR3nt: TGTGCCAGCTCACCAACGGGACAGATATCCTACGAGCAGTACTTC; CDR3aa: CASSPTGQISYEQYF
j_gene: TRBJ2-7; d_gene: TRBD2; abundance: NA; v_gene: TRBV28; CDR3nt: TGTGCCAGCAGTTTCCGACAACTAGCGGGGGGAGACGAGCAGTACTTC; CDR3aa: CASSFRQLAGGDEQYF
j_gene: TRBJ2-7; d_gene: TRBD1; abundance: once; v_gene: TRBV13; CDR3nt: TGTGCCAGCAGCTCCTTTTACGGGACAGCTTCCTACGAGCAGTACTTC; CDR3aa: CASSSFYGTASYEQYF
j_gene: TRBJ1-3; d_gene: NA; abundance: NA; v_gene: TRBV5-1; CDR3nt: TGCGCCAGCAGCTCGGACAGCGCACAGGGAAACACCATATATTTT; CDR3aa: CASSSDSAQGNTIYF
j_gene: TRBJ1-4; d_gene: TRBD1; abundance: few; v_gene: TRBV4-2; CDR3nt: TGTGCCAGCAGCCAATCGGACAGGGAGAATGAAAAACTGTTTTTT; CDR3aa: CASSQSDRENEKLFF
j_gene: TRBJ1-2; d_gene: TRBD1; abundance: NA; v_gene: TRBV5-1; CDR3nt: TGCGCCAGCAGCTTGGGGGGACAGGCAAACTATGGCTACACCTTC; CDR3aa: CASSLGGQANYGYTF
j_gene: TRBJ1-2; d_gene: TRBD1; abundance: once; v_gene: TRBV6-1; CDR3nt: TGTGCCAGCAGTGAAGGGGCGACAGGGCGCGGCTACACCTTC; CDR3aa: CASSEGATGRGYTF
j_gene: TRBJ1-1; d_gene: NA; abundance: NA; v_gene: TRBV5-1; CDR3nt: TGCGCCAGCCAAAGGGGCACTGAAGCTTTCTTT; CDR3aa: CASQRGTEAFF
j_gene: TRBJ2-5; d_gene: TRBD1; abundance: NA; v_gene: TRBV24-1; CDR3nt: TGTGCCACCAGTGAATACGCCGGGACAGGCAGAGAGACCCAGTACTTC; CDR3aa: CATSEYAGTGRETQYF
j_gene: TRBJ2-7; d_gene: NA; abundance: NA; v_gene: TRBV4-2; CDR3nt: TGTGCCAGCAGCCGGAGAGGGTCCAGCCCCGTCGACGAGCAGTACTTC; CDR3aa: CASSRRGSSPVDEQYF
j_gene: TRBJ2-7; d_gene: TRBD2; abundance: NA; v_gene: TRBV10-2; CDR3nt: TGCGCCAGCAGTGGAACTAGCGGGGGGTACGAGCAGTACTTC; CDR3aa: CASSGTSGGYEQYF
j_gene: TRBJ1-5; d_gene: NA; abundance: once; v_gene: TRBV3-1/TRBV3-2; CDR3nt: TGTGCCAGCAGCGGGAGAGGAAATCAGCCCCAGCATTTT; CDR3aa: CASSGRGNQPQHF
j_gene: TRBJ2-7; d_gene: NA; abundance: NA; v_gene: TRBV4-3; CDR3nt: TGCGCCAGCAGCCAAGGGCAGGGGGAGGCCTACGAGCAGTACTTC; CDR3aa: CASSQGQGEAYEQYF
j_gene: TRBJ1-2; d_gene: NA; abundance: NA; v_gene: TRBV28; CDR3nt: TGTGCCAGCAGTTACGGAGGTTCGGGGGGAACCTATGGCTACACCTTC; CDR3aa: CASSYGGSGGTYGYTF
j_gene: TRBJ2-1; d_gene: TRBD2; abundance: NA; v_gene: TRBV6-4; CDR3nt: TGTGCCAGCAGTGACTCTGGGGTAGCGGGGGGGCCGAGCTCCTACAATGAGCAGTTCTTC; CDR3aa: CASSDSGVAGGPSSYNEQFF